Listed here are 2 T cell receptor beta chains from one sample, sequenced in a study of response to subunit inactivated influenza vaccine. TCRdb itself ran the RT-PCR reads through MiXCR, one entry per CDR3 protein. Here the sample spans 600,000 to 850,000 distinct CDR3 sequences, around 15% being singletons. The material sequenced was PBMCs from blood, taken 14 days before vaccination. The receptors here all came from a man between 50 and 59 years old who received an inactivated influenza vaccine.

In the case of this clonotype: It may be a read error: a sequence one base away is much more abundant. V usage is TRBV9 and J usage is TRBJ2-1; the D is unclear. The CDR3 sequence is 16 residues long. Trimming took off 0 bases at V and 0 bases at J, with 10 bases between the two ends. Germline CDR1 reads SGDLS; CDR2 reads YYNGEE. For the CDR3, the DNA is TGTGCCAGCAGCGTAGTGCTCTGGAGCTCCTACAATGAGCAGTTCTTC. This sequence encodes CASSVVLWSSYNEQFF. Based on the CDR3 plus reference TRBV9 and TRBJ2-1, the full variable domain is DSGVTQTPKHLITATGQRVTLRCSPRSGDLSVYWYQQSLDQGLQFLIQYYNGEERAKGNILERFSAQQFPDLHSELNLSSLELGDSALYFCASSVVLWSSYNEQFFGPGTRLTVL.

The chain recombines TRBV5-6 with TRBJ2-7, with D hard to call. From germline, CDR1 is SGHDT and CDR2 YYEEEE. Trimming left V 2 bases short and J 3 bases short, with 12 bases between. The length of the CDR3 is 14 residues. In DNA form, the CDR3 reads TGTGCCAGCAGCTTCTTTGCACAAAACTACGAGCAGTACTTC. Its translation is CASSFFAQNYEQYF.